The TCR beta chain under discussion was sequenced for a study of early T cells in non-severe SARS-CoV-2 infection. TCRdb passed the 5' RACE reads through MiXCR, listing each CDR3 protein once. In the table there are 90,000 to 130,000 distinct CDR3 sequences, about 12% of which are singletons. Many counts were recorded for this clonotype. The CDR3 length is 18 residues. V lost 5 bases to trimming and J lost 2 bases; unmatched junction nucleotides: 13. Germline V gives CDR1 SGHNT, CDR2 YYREEE (reference sequence). The sequence was collected from an adult who was a healthcare worker with PCR-confirmed SARS-CoV-2 infection or an uninfected control (not recorded which). The chain combines TRBV5-4 with TRBJ2-6, with 7 bases that match TRBD1. Sequencing used whole blood. The CDR3 sequence is CASSPDRTPRAGANVLTF. CDR3 nucleotide sequence: TGTGCCAGCAGTCCGGACAGGACGCCTCGCGCTGGGGCCAACGTCCTGACTTTC.